The entry below describes one T cell receptor (beta chain). What it binds is not known. This CDR3 has 12 residues. Germline CDR1 ENHRY, CDR2 SYGVKD. V gave up 2 bases and J gave up 3 bases, with 5 bases separating them. This sample was taken from a study of shared clonotypes between healthy human individuals. Across the study: Samples came from a couple of female and a few male donors aged 18 to 49.

The protocol was immunoSEQ multiplex PCR, while the TCRdb copy is restricted to in-frame clones and leaves out a portion. The sample has roughly 590,000 clones; over 95% are singletons. Overall study results and limits: The researchers took only blood, and tissue repertoires probably look different.

Naive CD8 cells were CD45RO-negative, positively selected for CCR7, excluding terminally differentiated effector memory CD45RA+ cells. The chain carries TRBV10-3 and TRBJ2-7, with D hard to call. Sample: naive CD8+ T cells sorted from blood. This sequence was found in a woman in her 30s in good health. In nucleotides, the CDR3 is TGTGCCATCAGTGAGACCCACTACGAGCAGTACTTC. Translation gives CAISETHYEQYF.